Below, 18 T cell receptor beta chains from the same sample are listed, as sequenced in a study of shared clonotypes between healthy human individuals. Clones were read by immunoSEQ multiplex PCR, and TCRdb kept only the in-frame ones, dropping some. The sample has about 1 million clones, about four fifths seen once. Sequenced sample: memory CD4+ T cells from PBMCs. Subset given: CD45RA-negative fraction. The source is a man between 18 and 29 years old in good health. Some clones in this sample may be carry-over from other donors' samples.

The chain couples TRBV4-2 to TRBJ2-1, with TRBD2 identical over 7 bases. From germline, CDR1 is LGHNA and CDR2 YNFKEQ. The CDR3 loop spans 12 amino acids. Losses at the gene ends were 4 bases for V and 11 bases for J; bases not matched to a gene: 5. Here the CDR3 reads CASSPPGLQQFF. The CDR3 DNA is TGTGCCAGCAGCCCGCCGGGACTACAGCAGTTCTTC.

The rearrangement uses TRBV6-1 and TRBJ1-4; no clear D. V lost 6 bases and J 2 bases, leaving 7 bases between the germline ends. This CDR3 is 13 amino acids long. Per the germline V gene, CDR1 is MNHNS and CDR2 is SASEGT. CDR3 in amino acids: CASSDPTNEKLFF. DNA of the CDR3: TGTGCCAGCAGCGACCCCACTAATGAAAAACTGTTTTTT.

The rearrangement uses TRBV12-5 and TRBJ2-1; 8 bases agree with TRBD2. Germline V gives CDR1 LGHNT, CDR2 FRNRAP. CDR3 length: 18 amino acids. With 6 bases clipped from V and 7 bases from J, the junction kept 20 bases outside the gene matches. CDR3 nucleotide sequence: TGTGCTAGTGGGAGGGACCGAGCCTTGGCGGGAGGTGGTAATGAGCAGTTCTTC. This encodes CASGRDRALAGGGNEQFF.

The CDR3, as DNA: TGTGCCTGGACCCCGACTGGTGTGGAGACCCAGTACTTC. As protein: CAWTPTGVETQYF. This rearrangement joins TRBV30 to TRBJ2-5; D gene uncertain. Germline V lookup: CDR1 GTSNPN, CDR2 SVGIG (reference sequence). This CDR3 comprises 13 residues. V lost 4 bases to trimming and J lost 5 bases, with 14 bases between them.

The chain links TRBV19 to TRBJ1-1; tentative D call: TRBD1 (5 bases). V lost 0 bases and J lost 5, with 19 bases in between. CDR3 size: 17 residues. The germline gives CDR1 LNHDA, CDR2 SQIVND (reference sequence). The CDR3 loop is CASSIDAGRGPRTEAFF. The CDR3 nucleotides read TGTGCCAGTAGTATAGATGCGGGCCGGGGCCCAAGAACTGAAGCTTTCTTT.

The gene calls are TRBV11-2 and TRBJ2-5; perhaps TRBD1 as D (6 bases). Trimming took off 1 base at V and 1 base at J, with 13 bases between the two ends. Germline V CDR1 and CDR2: SGHAT, FQNNGV. The CDR3 extends over 16 amino acids. CDR3 DNA: TGTGCCAGCAGCTTAGGGTCTTCAGGGGCCCAAGAGACCCAGTACTTC. Translation gives CASSLGSSGAQETQYF.

There are a few counts of this clone. The chain has TRBV10-1 and TRBJ2-1; 7 bases align to TRBD2. The CDR3 has 13 amino acids. The germline gives CDR1 WNHNN, CDR2 SYGVQD (reference sequence). The trim removed 8 bases at V and 9 bases at J, leaving 10 bases unmatched. In nucleotides, the CDR3 is TGCGCCAGCGGGAGCGGGATTTCGGGTGAGCAGTTCTTC. Residues: CASGSGISGEQFF.

This clone is a singleton in its sample. V is TRBV5-5 and J is TRBJ2-6; 8 bases line up with TRBD1. CDR3 length: 16 amino acids. Germline V gene sequence: CDR1 SGHKS, CDR2 YYEKEE (reference sequence). Unmatched junction bases numbered 7, after V lost 7 bases and J lost 1 base. The CDR3 bases are TGTGCCAGCGTGTCGGACAGGGTGTCTGGGGCCAACGTCCTGACTTTC. Translated: CASVSDRVSGANVLTF.

J is TRBJ2-4 and V is TRBV14; 9 positions match TRBD2. The CDR3 contains 18 residues. J gave up 6 bases and V 2 bases, and 14 bases lay outside the gene matches. CDR1 is SGHDN and CDR2 is FVKESK in the germline V gene. The CDR3 DNA follows: TGTGCCAGCAGCCAAAAAGGGGGACTAGCCGGAGGGGTAAACATTCAGTACTTC. Its protein product is CASSQKGGLAGGVNIQYF.

This chain connects TRBV6-6 to TRBJ1-2; TRBD1 matches at 8 bases. The V and J ends lost 8 bases and 6 bases, in that order; junction bases with no gene match: 8. This CDR3 has 13 amino acids. The germline CDR1 and CDR2 sequences are MNHNY and SVGAGI (reference sequence). DNA of the CDR3: TGTGCCAGCGGGGACAGGACTCCAGATGGCTACACCTTC. This translates into CASGDRTPDGYTF.

The chain has TRBV4-1 and TRBJ2-7; 7 bases match TRBD2. The J segment lost 4 bases and the V segment lost 4 bases, leaving 13 bases of the junction unmatched. Germline values: CDR1 MGHRA, CDR2 YSYEKL. This CDR3 region has 16 residues. CDR3: CASSPGTTGRFYEQYF. CDR3 nucleotides: TGCGCCAGCAGCCCTGGGACTACCGGGCGGTTTTACGAGCAGTACTTC.

A note on this clone: The same CDR3 also results from other DNA sequences found in this sample. The V call is TRBV6-1, the J call TRBJ1-2, with D unresolved. Germline CDR1 and CDR2: MNHNS and SASEGT. The CDR3 length is 14 residues. Trimming took off 0 bases at V and 0 bases at J, with 5 bases between the two ends. The CDR3: CASSEAGTNYGYTF. The DNA for the CDR3 is TGTGCCAGCAGTGAAGCGGGAACTAACTATGGCTACACCTTC.

The V and J genes are TRBV30 and TRBJ2-3; no clear D. Germline V gives CDR1 GTSNPN, CDR2 SVGIG (reference sequence). The CDR3 is 13 residues long. Between the trimmed V and J ends, which lost 4 bases and 6 bases, there was a span of 14 bases. The CDR3 nucleotides read TGTGCCTGGACATCACGTAGGTGGGATACGCAGTATTTT. Its translation is CAWTSRRWDTQYF.

This clone appeared once. This chain uses TRBV10-2 with TRBJ2-3, with 9 bases aligning to TRBD1. This CDR3 has 14 residues. Germline trimming cut 6 bases from V and 6 bases from J; bases unmatched to any gene: 7. Germline V gives CDR1 WSHSY, CDR2 SAAADI. CDR3 region: CASSARTGGDTQYF. The CDR3 bases are TGCGCCAGCAGCGCTCGAACAGGGGGCGATACGCAGTATTTT.

This clone has a single count. The chain recombines TRBV2 with TRBJ1-1; 8 bases are a match to TRBD1. The germline V gene has CDR1 SNHLY and CDR2 FYNNEI. Trimming took 8 bases from V and 4 from J; bases not matched to a gene: 9. This CDR3 has 14 amino acids. CDR3 sequence (DNA): TGTGCCAGCTCATCTGTCGGACAGGGCACTGAAGCTTTCTTT. Translating gives CASSSVGQGTEAFF. Using reference TRBV2 and TRBJ1-1 for the parts outside the CDR3, the full variable domain is EPEVTQTPSHQVTQMGQEVILRCVPISNHLYFYWYRQILGQKVEFLVSFYNNEISEKSEIFDDQFSVERPDGSNFTLKIRSTKLEDSAMYFCASSSVGQGTEAFFGQGTRLTVV.

The CDR3 here is CASYPAGGPRHNEQFF. CDR3 DNA sequence: TGTGCCAGCTACCCAGCGGGAGGACCGAGACACAATGAGCAGTTCTTC. The chain recombines TRBV28 with TRBJ2-1, with TRBD2 matching 9 bases. The germline CDR1 and CDR2 sequences are MDHEN and SYDVKM. Trimming cost V 8 bases and J 5 bases; bases outside gene matches: 13. The CDR3 runs 16 residues.

This chain joins TRBV29-1 and TRBJ2-7; 12 bases agree with TRBD1. The CDR3 contains 13 residues. The trim removed 8 bases at V and 7 bases at J, leaving 9 bases unmatched. CDR1 is SQVTM and CDR2 is ANQGSEA in the germline V gene. CDR3: CSFARDRGREQYF. The CDR3, as DNA: TGCAGCTTCGCCCGGGACAGGGGGCGGGAGCAGTACTTC.

On this clone: Other DNA variants within this sample encode the same CDR3. V gene TRBV9 combines with J gene TRBJ1-4; D unclear. Trimming stripped 2 bases from V and 7 bases from J, with 6 bases between. Per germline, CDR1 SGDLS and CDR2 YYNGEE. This CDR3 has 12 amino acids. CDR3 sequence reads: CASSVEGEKLFF. The CDR3 DNA follows: TGTGCCAGCAGCGTGGAGGGTGAAAAACTGTTTTTT.